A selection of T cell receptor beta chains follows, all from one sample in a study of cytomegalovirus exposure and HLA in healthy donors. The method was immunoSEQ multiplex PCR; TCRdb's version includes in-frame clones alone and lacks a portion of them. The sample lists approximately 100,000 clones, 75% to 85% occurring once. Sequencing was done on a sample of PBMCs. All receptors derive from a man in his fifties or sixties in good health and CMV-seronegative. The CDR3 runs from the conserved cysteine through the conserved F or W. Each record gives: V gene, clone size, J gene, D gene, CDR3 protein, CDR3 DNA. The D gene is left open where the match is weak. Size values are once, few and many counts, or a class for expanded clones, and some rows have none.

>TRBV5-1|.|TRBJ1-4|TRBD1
CASSFKTGYEKLFF
TGCGCCAGCAGCTTCAAGACAGGGTACGAAAAACTGTTTTTT
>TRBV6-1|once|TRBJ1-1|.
CASSGGTRNTEAFF
TGTGCCAGCAGCGGAGGGACGAGGAACACTGAAGCTTTCTTT
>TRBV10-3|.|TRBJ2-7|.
CAIKDKGEVYEQYF
TGTGCCATCAAGGACAAGGGTGAAGTCTACGAGCAGTACTTC
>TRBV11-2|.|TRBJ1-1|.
CASSLWAGDTEAFF
TGTGCCAGCAGCTTATGGGCAGGGGACACTGAAGCTTTCTTT
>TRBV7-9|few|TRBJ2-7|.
CSSSPRSAYEQYF
TGTTCCAGCAGCCCCCGGTCGGCCTACGAGCAGTACTTC
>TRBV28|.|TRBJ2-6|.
CASSFVSGANVLTF
TGTGCCAGCAGTTTCGTCTCTGGGGCCAACGTCCTGACTTTC
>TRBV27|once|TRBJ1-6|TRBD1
CASSKTGDQYNSPLHF
TGTGCCAGCAGTAAGACAGGGGATCAGTATAATTCACCCCTCCACTTT
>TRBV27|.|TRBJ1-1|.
CASLLDIEAFF
TGTGCCAGCCTCCTCGACATTGAAGCTTTCTTT
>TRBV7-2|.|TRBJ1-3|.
CASSPRGSGNTIYF
TGTGCCAGCAGCCCTAGGGGGTCTGGAAACACCATATATTTT
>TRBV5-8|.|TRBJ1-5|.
CASSLGRGSIRPQHF
TGTGCCAGCAGCTTGGGCAGAGGATCGATTCGACCCCAGCATTTT
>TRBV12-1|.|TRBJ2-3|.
CASLPDRATDTQYF
TGTGCCAGCTTACCTGACAGGGCCACAGATACGCAGTATTTT
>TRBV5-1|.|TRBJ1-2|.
CASSLGSEAYGYTF
TGCGCCAGCAGCCTGGGGTCGGAGGCCTATGGCTACACCTTC
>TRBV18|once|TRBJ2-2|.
CASLKERSGELFF
TGTGCCAGCTTGAAGGAGAGATCCGGGGAGCTGTTTTTT
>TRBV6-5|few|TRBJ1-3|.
CASTEGVSGNTIYF
TGTGCCAGCACAGAGGGTGTTTCTGGAAACACCATATATTTT
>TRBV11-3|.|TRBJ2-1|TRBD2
CASSLEGGRDNEQFF
TGTGCCAGCAGCTTAGAGGGCGGGAGAGACAATGAGCAGTTCTTC
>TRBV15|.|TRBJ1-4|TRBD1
CATSRAQQGGEKLFF
TGTGCCACCAGCAGAGCTCAACAGGGGGGTGAAAAACTGTTTTTT
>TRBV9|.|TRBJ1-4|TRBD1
CASSVGTGGNEKLFF
TGTGCCAGCAGCGTAGGAACAGGGGGGAATGAAAAACTGTTTTTT
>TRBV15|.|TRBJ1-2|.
CATSREGYRPTEGYTF
TGTGCCACCAGCAGAGAGGGCTACAGGCCCACGGAGGGCTACACCTTC
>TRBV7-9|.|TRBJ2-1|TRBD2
CASSLAGAGGHNEQFF
TGTGCCAGCAGCTTAGCAGGGGCGGGGGGCCACAATGAGCAGTTCTTC
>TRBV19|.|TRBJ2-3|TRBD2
CASSIDRLAGGFTLRTDTQYF
TGTGCCAGTAGTATCGACCGACTAGCGGGGGGATTTACACTTCGCACAGATACGCAGTATTTT
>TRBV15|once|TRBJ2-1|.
CATSRDLRGAGEQFF
TGTGCCACCAGCAGAGATTTACGGGGGGCGGGGGAGCAGTTCTTC
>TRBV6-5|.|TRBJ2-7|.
CASRGLAEQYF
TGTGCCAGCAGGGGACTGGCGGAGCAGTACTTC
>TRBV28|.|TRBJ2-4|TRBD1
CASSLGGGQGGNIQYF
TGTGCCAGCAGTTTAGGAGGGGGACAGGGAGGCAACATTCAGTACTTC
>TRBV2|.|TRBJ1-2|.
CASRVTLDGYTF
TGTGCCAGCAGGGTGACCCTAGATGGCTACACCTTC
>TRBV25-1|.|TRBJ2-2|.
CASSPANTGELFF
TGTGCCAGCAGTCCAGCGAACACCGGGGAGCTGTTTTTT
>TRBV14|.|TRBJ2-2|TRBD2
CASSQNSGATGELFF
TGTGCCAGCAGCCAAAACAGCGGGGCCACCGGGGAGCTGTTTTTT
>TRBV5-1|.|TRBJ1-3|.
CASSFGGTGNTIYF
TGCGCCAGCAGCTTTGGAGGGACTGGAAACACCATATATTTT
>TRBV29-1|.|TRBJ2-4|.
CSVTGDVAKNIQYF
TGCAGCGTTACGGGGGACGTAGCCAAAAACATTCAGTACTTC
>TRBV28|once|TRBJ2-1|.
CASSVIRVMNEQFF
TGTGCCAGCAGTGTTATCAGGGTTATGAATGAGCAGTTCTTC
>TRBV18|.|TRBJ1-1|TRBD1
CASSPGQGTTEAFF
TGTGCCAGCTCCCCAGGACAGGGTACCACTGAAGCTTTCTTT
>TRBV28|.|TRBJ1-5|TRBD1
CASSLLQGAGQPQHF
TGTGCCAGCAGTTTACTACAGGGGGCAGGCCAGCCCCAGCATTTT
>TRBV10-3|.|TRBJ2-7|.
CAISPRLISYEQYF
TGTGCCATCAGCCCGCGGCTCATTTCCTACGAGCAGTACTTC
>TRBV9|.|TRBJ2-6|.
CASSVSASGANVLTF
TGTGCCAGCAGCGTCTCAGCGTCTGGGGCCAACGTCCTGACTTTC
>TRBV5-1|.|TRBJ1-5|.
CASSPNTGSNQPQHF
TGCGCCAGCAGCCCAAACACAGGGAGCAATCAGCCCCAGCATTTT
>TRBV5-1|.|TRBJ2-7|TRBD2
CASSFDPGLAGSPYF
TGCGCCAGCAGTTTCGACCCGGGACTAGCGGGGAGTCCGTACTTC
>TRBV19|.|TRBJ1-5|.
CASSYGAAQYSNQPQHF
TGTGCCAGTAGTTATGGGGCGGCTCAATATAGCAATCAGCCCCAGCATTTT
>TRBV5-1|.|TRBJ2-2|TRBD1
CASSLDRGTGELFF
TGCGCCAGCAGCTTGGACAGGGGCACCGGGGAGCTGTTTTTT
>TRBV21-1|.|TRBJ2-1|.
CASSAGGAGQGANEQFF
TGTGCCAGCAGCGCTGGGGGGGCGGGACAGGGTGCCAATGAGCAGTTCTTC
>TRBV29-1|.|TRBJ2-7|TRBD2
CSARLAVEQYF
TGCAGCGCTCGACTAGCCGTCGAGCAGTACTTC
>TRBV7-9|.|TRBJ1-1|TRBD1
CASSLKGGQGLLF
TGTGCCAGCAGCTTAAAAGGCGGACAGGGATTGCTCTTT
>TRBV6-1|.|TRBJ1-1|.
CASSEMGASNTEAFF
TGTGCCAGCAGTGAAATGGGGGCTTCGAACACTGAAGCTTTCTTT
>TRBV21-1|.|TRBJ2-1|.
CASSRGTKAHHEQFF
TGTGCCAGCAGCCGTGGGACTAAGGCCCACCATGAGCAGTTCTTC
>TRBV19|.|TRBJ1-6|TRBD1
CASRPGTGFNSPLHF
TGTGCCAGTAGGCCAGGGACAGGATTTAATTCACCCCTCCACTTT
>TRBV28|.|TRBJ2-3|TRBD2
CASSSSGGPTTDTQYF
TGTGCCAGCAGTTCTAGCGGGGGGCCTACCACAGATACGCAGTATTTT
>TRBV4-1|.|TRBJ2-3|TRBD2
CASSYTGTSLTDTQYF
TGCGCCAGCAGCTATACCGGGACTAGCCTCACAGATACGCAGTATTTT
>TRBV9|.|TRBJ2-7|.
CASSVEAGFAYEQYF
TGTGCCAGCAGCGTAGAGGCAGGGTTCGCCTACGAGCAGTACTTC
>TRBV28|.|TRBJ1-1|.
CASSRLLNTEAFF
TGTGCCAGCAGCAGACTGCTGAACACTGAAGCTTTCTTT
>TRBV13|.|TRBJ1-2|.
CASSLAQGGYGYTF
TGTGCCAGCAGCTTAGCGCAGGGAGGCTATGGCTACACCTTC
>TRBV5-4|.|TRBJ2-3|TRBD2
CASSRLGTSGGAGTDTQYF
TGTGCCAGCAGTCGACTCGGGACTAGCGGGGGGGCCGGCACAGATACGCAGTATTTT
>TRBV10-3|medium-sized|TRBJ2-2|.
CAISELQGAGELFF
TGTGCCATCAGTGAGCTACAGGGTGCCGGGGAGCTGTTTTTT
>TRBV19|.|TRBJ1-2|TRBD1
CASSMLRDRGTYGYTF
TGTGCCAGTAGTATGCTCCGGGACAGAGGAACCTATGGCTACACCTTC
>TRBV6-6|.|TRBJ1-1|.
CASSLQVEAFF
TGTGCCAGCAGTCTACAGGTAGAGGCTTTCTTT
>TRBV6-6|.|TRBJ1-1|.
CASSEELEAFF
TGTGCCAGCAGTGAGGAGCTCGAAGCTTTCTTT
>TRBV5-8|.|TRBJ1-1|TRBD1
CASSTGTGVFIWDVAFF
TGTGCCAGCAGTACCGGGACAGGGGTGTTTATCTGGGATGTGGCTTTCTTT